These 25 T cell receptor beta chains originate from one sample sequenced in a study of long-term antiretroviral therapy in people with HIV. At survey level, the immunoSEQ assay was run in its v3.0 version. Some clones are missing from TCRdb's copy, which holds only in-frame ones; the method was immunoSEQ multiplex PCR. The sample lists some 48,000 clones, around 80% occurring once. Sample: unsorted PBMCs, taken 0.8 years after starting antiretroviral therapy. Receptors were obtained from a young woman with HIV.

The rearrangement joins TRBV18 to TRBJ2-3; a weak D match, TRBD2 (5 bases). The ends were cut back, 4 bases at V and 3 bases at J, with 14 bases in the middle. Looked up from germline, CDR1 is KGHSH and CDR2 is LQKENI. The CDR3 is 15 residues long. CDR3 sequence reads: CASSLLLEPTDTQYF. CDR3 DNA sequence: TGTGCCAGCTCACTCCTACTAGAACCTACAGATACGCAGTATTTT.

This clone was detected a few times. V is TRBV4-1 and J is TRBJ2-7; no clear D gene. V lost 5 bases and J lost 4, with 6 bases in between. Per the germline V gene, CDR1 is MGHRA and CDR2 is YSYEKL. The CDR3 has 11 amino acids. CDR3 nucleotide sequence: TGCGCCAGCAGCACCTCATACGAGCAGTACTTC. Translation: CASSTSYEQYF.

The rearrangement uses TRBV7-9 and TRBJ2-3, with D perhaps matching TRBD1 (6 bases). Germline loops: CDR1 SEHNR, CDR2 FQNEAQ (reference sequence). V dropped 5 bases and J dropped 4 bases, with 19 bases sitting between them. CDR3 length equals 16 residues. Here the CDR3 reads CASSPEGETTADTQYF. CDR3 coding DNA: TGTGCCAGCAGCCCCGAGGGGGAAACGACCGCAGATACGCAGTATTTT.

V usage is TRBV6-5 and J usage is TRBJ1-1, with D perhaps TRBD1 (5 bases). There are 15 residues in the CDR3. Germline values: CDR1 MNHEY, CDR2 SVGAGI. Trimming took off 0 bases at V and 0 bases at J, with 8 bases between the two ends. CDR3 DNA sequence: TGTGCCAGCAGTTACTCGAAGGGGATGAACACTGAAGCTTTCTTT. Translated: CASSYSKGMNTEAFF.

This chain's CDR3 is CASSSRNVNTGELFF. The DNA for the CDR3 is TGTGCCAGCAGCTCCCGGAACGTTAACACCGGGGAGCTGTTTTTT. The chain links TRBV28 to TRBJ2-2; D gene unclear. The length of the CDR3 is 15 residues. CDR1 and CDR2 (germline): MDHEN, SYDVKM. V lost 6 bases and J 2 bases, leaving 13 bases between the germline ends.

V is TRBV6-4 and J is TRBJ2-3, with 8 bases fitting TRBD1. The CDR3 extends over 15 amino acids. J gave up 2 bases and V 6 bases, and 7 bases lay outside the gene matches. Germline CDR1 is MRHNA and CDR2 is SNTAGT. CDR3 sequence reads: CASSVQGGHTDTQYF. The DNA for the CDR3 is TGTGCCAGCAGCGTACAGGGGGGCCACACAGATACGCAGTATTTT.

J is TRBJ2-5 and V is TRBV10-3; 16 bases are a match to TRBD2. Germline trimming cut 5 bases from V and 3 bases from J; bases unmatched to any gene: 9. The CDR3 has 18 residues. Germline values: CDR1 ENHRY, CDR2 SYGVKD. The CDR3 DNA reads as TGTGCCATCAGTTCGGGACTAGCGGGAGGGCGGGGAAAAGAGACCCAGTACTTC. Its translation is CAISSGLAGGRGKETQYF.

CDR3 protein: CASSSRRGLVSTDTQYF. The CDR3, as DNA: TGTGCCAGCAGCTCCCGGAGGGGGCTCGTTAGCACAGATACGCAGTATTTT. The rearrangement uses TRBV7-8 and TRBJ2-3, with a possible D match to TRBD1 (7 bases). Germline V gene data show CDR1 as SGHVS and CDR2 as FQNEAQ. This CDR3 region has 17 residues. V was trimmed by 4 bases and J by 0 bases, leaving 17 bases between them. Combining the CDR3 with reference TRBV7-8 and TRBJ2-3 gives the whole variable domain GAGVSQSPRYKVAKRGQDVALRCDPISGHVSLFWYQQALGQGPEFLTYFQNEAQLDKSGLPSDRFFAERPEGSVSTLKIQRTQQEDSAVYLCASSSRRGLVSTDTQYFGPGTRLTVL.

The chain is built from TRBV10-3 and TRBJ2-7; 7 positions match TRBD2. The CDR3 sequence is 12 residues long. Trimming removed 4 bases from V and 5 bases from J; junction bases left unmatched: 2. Germline CDR1 is ENHRY and CDR2 is SYGVKD. The CDR3 coding sequence is TGTGCCATCAGTGCCCGGGGGGACGAGCAGTACTTC. The encoded protein is CAISARGDEQYF.

The J gene is TRBJ2-5, the V gene TRBV9, with a weak D call TRBD1 (6 bases). The CDR3 sequence is 14 residues long. Germline loops: CDR1 SGDLS, CDR2 YYNGEE. V was clipped by 2 bases and J by 1 base, with 9 bases between them. In DNA form, the CDR3 reads TGTGCCAGCAGCGTCGGACAGATCCAAGAGACCCAGTACTTC. It translates to CASSVGQIQETQYF.

The rearrangement links TRBV28 to TRBJ1-5, with TRBD1 identical over 7 bases. CDR3 length: 17 amino acids. The J segment lost 0 bases and the V segment lost 4 bases, leaving 9 bases of the junction unmatched. Per the germline V gene, CDR1 is MDHEN and CDR2 is SYDVKM. The CDR3 coding sequence is TGTGCCAGCAGTTCGGAGGGGACAGAGTATAGCAATCAGCCCCAGCATTTT. Its translation is CASSSEGTEYSNQPQHF.

The chain couples TRBV5-4 to TRBJ1-1; no definite D call. The CDR3 is made up of 14 amino acids. Germline assignment: CDR1 SGHNT and CDR2 YYREEE (reference sequence). Trimming pared 0 bases from V and 0 bases from J, leaving 6 bases between. The DNA of the CDR3 is TGTGCCAGCAGCTTGGAGAGCATGAACACTGAAGCTTTCTTT. Its translation: CASSLESMNTEAFF. Full variable domain (remainder filled in from reference TRBV5-4 and TRBJ1-1): ETGVTQSPTHLIKTRGQQVTLRCSSQSGHNTVSWYQQALGQGPQFIFQYYREEENGRGNFPPRFSGLQFPNYSSELNVNALELDDSALYLCASSLESMNTEAFFGQGTRLTVV.

The rearrangement joins TRBV11-2 to TRBJ2-5; maybe TRBD2 (6 bases). Trimming removed 4 bases at V and 6 bases at J, with 24 bases between. This CDR3 is built from 17 residues. The germline gives CDR1 SGHAT, CDR2 FQNNGV. The CDR3: CASSSQPGWGEWKTQYF. CDR3 sequence (DNA): TGTGCCAGCAGCTCCCAGCCTGGCTGGGGGGAATGGAAGACCCAGTACTTC.

V is TRBV9 and J is TRBJ1-4; D is undetermined. This CDR3 region has 12 residues. V was pared by 3 bases and J by 13 bases, with 13 bases between. The V gene's germline CDR1 is SGDLS and CDR2 YYNGEE. CDR3 nucleotide sequence: TGTGCCAGCAGCGGGACCCGCGAACGACTGTTTTTT. As protein: CASSGTRERLFF.

The chain has TRBV6-5 and TRBJ2-3; a possible D gene is TRBD2 (6 bases). Germline CDR1 MNHEY, CDR2 SVGAGI. The CDR3 has 16 residues. Trimming took 0 bases from V and 5 from J, leaving 15 bases between them. CDR3 region: CASSYSEASAIDTQYF. The CDR3, as DNA: TGTGCCAGCAGTTACTCGGAGGCTAGCGCAATAGATACGCAGTATTTT.

This chain links TRBV5-6 with TRBJ2-1, with 13 bases identical to TRBD2. The CDR3 is 16 residues long. Germline CDR1 and CDR2: SGHDT and YYEEEE. Trimming took 1 base from V and 7 from J; bases not matched to a gene: 5. Here the CDR3 reads CASSLPGTSGINEQFF. The DNA of the CDR3 is TGTGCCAGCAGCTTGCCCGGGACTAGCGGGATAAATGAGCAGTTCTTC.

This clone was seen a single time. The chain is built from TRBV4-1 and TRBJ2-7; 10 bases are a match to TRBD2. The V and J ends lost 0 bases and 6 bases, in that order; junction bases with no gene match: 14. This CDR3 region has 18 residues. Germline V gene lookup returns CDR1 MGHRA and CDR2 YSYEKL. CDR3 loop: CASSQDFIRLAGEGEQYF. The CDR3 DNA reads as TGCGCCAGCAGCCAAGATTTCATACGGCTAGCGGGAGAAGGCGAGCAGTACTTC.

J is TRBJ1-2 and V is TRBV19; 9 nucleotides line up with TRBD1. The CDR3 has 16 amino acids. The ends lost 6 bases at V and 5 bases at J; junction bases unmatched: 13. Per germline, CDR1 LNHDA and CDR2 SQIVND (reference sequence). CDR3 sequence (DNA): TGTGCCAGTAGCCAGGGACCCGGGACAGGGTTTTATGGCTACACCTTC. Amino acid sequence: CASSQGPGTGFYGYTF. The complete variable domain, with remaining parts taken from reference TRBV19 and TRBJ1-2, reads DGGITQSPKYLFRKEGQNVTLSCEQNLNHDAMYWYRQDPGQGLRLIYYSQIVNDFQKGDIAEGYSVSREKKESFPLTVTSAQKNPTAFYLCASSQGPGTGFYGYTFGSGTRLTVV.

This clone has only one observation. The chain combines TRBV1 with TRBJ2-3; TRBD2, the D gene given by the table, was not confirmed from the DNA. TRBV1 is assigned pseudogene status. CDR3 size: 16 residues. CDR3 protein: CTKPQPGWRESDTQYF. In nucleotides, the CDR3 is TGCACCAAACCTCAGCCAGGGTGGCGGGAGTCAGATACGCAGTATTTT.

V and J are TRBV28 and TRBJ1-1; D unresolved. V was pared by 10 bases and J by 2 bases, with 14 bases between. Germline CDR1 MDHEN, CDR2 SYDVKM. This CDR3 has 13 residues. DNA for the CDR3: TGTGCCATCTTGGACGTTTTAAACACTGAAGCTTTCTTT. Translating it yields CAILDVLNTEAFF.

The chain joins TRBV21-1 to TRBJ2-2; the listed D gene, TRBD2, was not tested against the DNA. TRBV21-1 is a pseudogene segment. The CDR3 spans 19 residues. CDR3 nucleotide sequence: TGTGCCAGCAGCAAAGGAAAACTAGCGGGAAGCTTGGGGACCGGGGAGCTGTTTTTT. It is translated as CASSKGKLAGSLGTGELFF.

V usage is TRBV19 and J usage is TRBJ1-5, with 10 nucleotides matching TRBD1. The CDR3 spans 16 residues. The germline CDR1 and CDR2 sequences are LNHDA and SQIVND (reference sequence). V trimming: 6 bases; J trimming: 2 bases; junction bases outside the gene matches: 7. The DNA of the CDR3 is TGTGCCAGTAGGAGCGGGGGGACAGGGGGCAATCAGCCCCAGCATTTT. It yields the protein CASRSGGTGGNQPQHF.

The chain uses TRBV10-3 and TRBJ2-7, with a weak D call TRBD1 (5 bases). The CDR3 loop spans 14 amino acids. Trimming pared 2 bases from V and 7 bases from J, leaving 15 bases between. The germline V gene encodes CDR1 ENHRY and CDR2 SYGVKD. This chain's CDR3 is CAISEGDRIKEQYF. The CDR3 nucleotides read TGTGCCATCAGTGAGGGTGACAGAATAAAGGAGCAGTACTTC.

This chain links TRBV5-1 with TRBJ2-7, with D hard to call. The length of the CDR3 is 15 residues. Deletions cut 2 bases from V and 3 bases from J, with 15 bases between. CDR1 SGHRS and CDR2 YFSETQ come from the germline V gene. The CDR3 is CASSLGGLGNYEQYF. In DNA, the CDR3 is TGCGCCAGCAGCTTAGGTGGGCTAGGGAACTACGAGCAGTACTTC.

The gene calls are TRBV9 and TRBJ1-2; 10 nucleotides line up with TRBD1. This CDR3 has 16 amino acids. Germline CDR1 SGDLS, CDR2 YYNGEE. V trimming: 3 bases; J trimming: 3 bases; junction bases outside the gene matches: 8. The CDR3 spells CASSASTGTGDYGYTF. The CDR3 DNA is TGTGCCAGCAGCGCATCTACCGGGACAGGGGACTATGGCTACACCTTC.